This T cell receptor (beta chain) derives from a study of technical replicates of blood from a handful of donors. The CDR3 extends over 14 amino acids. J was trimmed by 5 bases and V by 6 bases; bases with no gene match: 9. Germline lookup yields CDR1 LNHDA and CDR2 SQIVND (reference sequence). Clones were sequenced by immunoSEQ multiplex PCR, and TCRdb holds only the in-frame ones, with some missing. Of 14,000 or so clones in the sample, almost 85% were seen once. This TCR came from a human donor in good health. Sequenced sample: PBMCs. The rearrangement uses TRBV19 and TRBJ1-1; 7 nucleotides agree with TRBD1. The CDR3 sequence is CASRPEGARTEAFF. The DNA of the CDR3 is TGTGCCAGTAGGCCAGAGGGGGCGCGGACTGAAGCTTTCTTT. The whole variable domain, filled in from reference TRBV19 and TRBJ1-1, reads DGGITQSPKYLFRKEGQNVTLSCEQNLNHDAMYWYRQDPGQGLRLIYYSQIVNDFQKGDIAEGYSVSREKKESFPLTVTSAQKNPTAFYLCASRPEGARTEAFFGQGTRLTVV.